Given below is one TCR beta chain in context. Its antigen has not been determined. One base away there is no much larger clone; base qualities are not given. The time point label of this sample denotes: resected brain tissue, or blood drawn just prior to surgery. The surgery cases that showed the highest brain T cell transcript signatures were chosen for TCR beta chain sequencing of brain tissue, and of blood when it was available. Before surgery, the patients had been given at least one anti-epileptic drug. The TCR-sequenced patients were children whose drug-resistant epilepsy was caused by tuberous sclerosis complex, focal cortical dysplasia, Rasmussen encephalitis or hemimegalencephaly. Bulk genomic DNA was isolated from unsorted brain tissue and whole blood using the Monarch genomic DNA purification kit. CDR1 and CDR2, looked up from the germline V gene (reference sequence), are SGHKS and YYEKEE. From the cysteine up to the phenylalanine, the CDR3 has a length of 12 residues. The sequence is cut down to CDR3 DNA, 36 bases in frame from base 1. V is reduced by 3 bases and J by 7 bases, leaving a spacing of 11 bases between them.

The data originate from a study of brain T cells in children with intractable seizures (dated by TCRdb to about 2021). With regard to the full study: As a first screen for immune gene transcripts, resected brain tissue from roughly 57 pediatric epilepsy surgery cases was run on a NanoString immunology panel. Among the roughly 12 selected surgery cases, pre-surgery blood was additionally sequenced for eight, leaving four cases with brain tissue only.

The paper's findings and limits, for the study overall: Because sequencing depth differed between pre- and post-surgery blood, the absence of clones from the pre-surgery sample may reflect undersampling. The patients' HCMV serostatus was not known, and viral specificity was inferred solely from CDR3 sequence similarity.

The immunoSEQ assay was applied to genomic DNA to generate the TCR beta chain sequences. As for the authors' bioinformatics: CDR3 sequences that did not begin with the conserved framework cysteine at position 104 were removed by hand. To get clonality, the normalized Shannon's Diversity Index was subtracted from one, giving values from 0 (maximal diversity) to 1 (oligoclonal). Differences in the frequency of the same CDR3 between samples, such as brain versus blood, were assessed with chi-squared comparison-of-proportions tests. Public clonotypes were identified through searches of immuneACCESS, and similarity to known antiviral clonotypes was evaluated with the VDJdb browser. In TCRdb, the immuneACCESS table is reduced to in-frame sequences with V and J assigned. These tables do not hold every clone; where another copy was compared, an unresolved V gene accounts for under half, and the others remain unexplained. The DNA was the basis for D and trimming; V, J and clone size are from that table. The sample yields tens of thousands of clones; around 93% were counted once. The ten largest clones add up to approximately 1.4% of the sample.

The rearranged segments are TRBV5-5 and TRBJ2-7, with a weak D call of TRBD2 (5 bases match). The sequence derives from a boy under two years old with tuberous sclerosis and intractable seizures. The material sequenced was peripheral blood, taken at surgery. The CDR3 sequence is CASSYGVLEQYF. The DNA sequence is given as TGTGCCAGCAGCTACGGGGTGTTGGAGCAGTACTTC.